Following are 11 T cell receptor beta chains from one sample sequenced in a study of blood T cell repertoires in COVID-19 (dated by TCRdb to 2018 to 2021). The library was generated by the immunoSEQ multiplex PCR assay. TCRdb retrieved this table from immuneACCESS and kept in-frame rearrangements only. Not all clones are present; in checked studies, unresolved V genes account for under half, and no reason is known for the remainder. The sample table shows 350,000 to 550,000 clones, and roughly nine tenths are seen once. Of the sample, approximately 2% falls within the top ten clones. Material: PBMCs or T cells enriched from blood (not recorded which). The receptors were sampled from a woman in her late teens or twenties with acute COVID-19.

This sequence joins TRBV20-1 and TRBJ2-7; tentative D call: TRBD2 (5 bases). This CDR3 region has 14 residues. Germline-derived CDR1 and CDR2 are DFQATT and SNEGSKA (reference sequence). The ends were cut back, 3 bases at V and 0 bases at J, with 12 bases in the middle. The DNA for the CDR3 is TGCAGTGCTAGTAGGACTCGAAGCTCCTACGAGCAGTACTTC. Translating gives CSASRTRSSYEQYF.

The chain is built from TRBV13 and TRBJ2-7; perhaps TRBD2 as D (5 bases). Looked up from germline, CDR1 is PRHDT and CDR2 is FYEKMQ (reference sequence). The CDR3 sequence is 15 residues long. The V gene lost 2 bases and the J gene lost 0 bases, with 11 bases spanning the gap. The CDR3 nucleotides are TGTGCCAGCAGCTTAAGGACTGGCACCTCCTACGAGCAGTACTTC. It specifies CASSLRTGTSYEQYF.

This clone has more than one count but fewer than ten. The gene calls are TRBV19 and TRBJ2-2; a possible D gene is TRBD2 (6 bases). Between the trimmed V and J ends, which lost 4 bases and 2 bases, there was a span of 11 bases. Germline CDR1 reads LNHDA; CDR2 reads SQIVND (reference sequence). The CDR3 extends over 15 amino acids. CDR3 residues: CASSTGLGNTGELFF. In DNA form, the CDR3 reads TGTGCCAGTAGTACGGGACTCGGCAACACCGGGGAGCTGTTTTTT.

This clone was found once. The J gene is TRBJ1-1, the V gene TRBV27, with a tentative D call TRBD1 (6 bases). The V end lost 4 bases, the J end lost 1 base, and 13 bases lay between the germline ends. The CDR3 consists of 15 residues. Germline V gene lookup returns CDR1 MNHEY and CDR2 SMNVEV (reference sequence). CDR3 protein: CASSSPQTGNTEAFF. CDR3 DNA sequence: TGTGCCAGCAGTTCACCTCAGACAGGGAACACTGAAGCTTTCTTT.

This clone was seen only once. CDR3 region: CASSAPREYSNQPQHF. The CDR3 region has the DNA TGTGCCAGCAGTGCCCCCCGGGAGTATAGCAATCAGCCCCAGCATTTT. The rearrangement joins TRBV28 to TRBJ1-5; no firm D call. The germline gives CDR1 MDHEN, CDR2 SYDVKM. The CDR3 has 16 amino acids. V was pared by 5 bases and J by 0 bases, with 14 bases between.

The V call is TRBV6-2 or TRBV6-3, the J call TRBJ2-7, with 11 nucleotides matching TRBD2. Per the germline V gene, CDR1 is MNHEY and CDR2 is SVGEGT. The CDR3 has 13 amino acids. The junction had 5 bases not matched to a gene; V was cut back by 6 bases and J by 7 bases. The DNA of the CDR3 is TGTGCCAGCAGCAGTAGCGGGAGGGGTGAGCAGTACTTC. As protein: CASSSSGRGEQYF.

V usage is TRBV9 and J usage is TRBJ2-1; TRBD2 aligns across 9 bases. V was clipped by 2 bases and J by 2 bases; unmatched bases: 5. CDR1 and CDR2 (germline): SGDLS, YYNGEE. The CDR3 sequence is 16 residues long. CDR3 in amino acids: CASSVLAGVTYNEQFF. CDR3 nucleotide sequence: TGTGCCAGCAGCGTCTTAGCGGGGGTAACCTACAATGAGCAGTTCTTC.

The chain links TRBV9 to TRBJ2-1; 12 positions agree with TRBD2. The V gene end was trimmed by 1 base and the J gene end by 2 bases; junction bases not matched to a gene: 1. The CDR3 length is 16 residues. The germline gives CDR1 SGDLS, CDR2 YYNGEE. CDR3: CASSVRLAGAYNEQFF. DNA of the CDR3: TGTGCCAGCAGCGTACGACTAGCGGGAGCCTACAATGAGCAGTTCTTC.

The genes are TRBV10-1 and TRBJ2-5; 8 bases fit TRBD2. V shed 2 bases, J shed 1 base, and the junction held 3 bases outside the gene matches. The CDR3 sequence is 15 residues long. The germline gives CDR1 WNHNN, CDR2 SYGVQD (reference sequence). The CDR3 sequence: CASSEGAGAQETQYF. Here the CDR3 DNA reads TGCGCCAGCAGTGAGGGAGCGGGGGCCCAAGAGACCCAGTACTTC.

The chain couples TRBV9 to TRBJ2-7, with D tentatively TRBD2 (6 bases). Deletions cut 0 bases from V and 2 bases from J, with 12 bases between. The CDR3 has 15 residues. Per germline, CDR1 SGDLS and CDR2 YYNGEE. The CDR3 loop is CASSVAGGIAYEQYF. CDR3 coding DNA: TGTGCCAGCAGCGTAGCTGGAGGGATCGCCTACGAGCAGTACTTC.

The rearrangement uses TRBV12-3 or TRBV12-4 and TRBJ2-4; a weak D match, TRBD2 (5 bases). V was clipped by 5 bases and J by 6 bases, with 11 bases between them. This CDR3 region has 13 residues. CDR3 DNA sequence: TGTGCCAGCAGTCCACTAGAGGGAAACATTCAGTACTTC. It yields the protein CASSPLEGNIQYF.